These 26 T cell receptor beta chains were sequenced from one sample in a study of T cell changes during pregnancy in multiple sclerosis (dated by TCRdb to the late 2010s). The library was made by the immunoSEQ multiplex PCR assay. TCRdb took over this immuneACCESS table, retaining in-frame rearrangements with V and J assigned. Such tables are incomplete; in checked studies, under half of the missing clones stem from an unresolved V gene, and the remainder is unexplained. Counted in this sample were tens of thousands of clones; 92% of them appeared once. The ten largest clones represent around 0.78% of the sample. Source: CD4+ T cells from peripheral blood mononuclear cells, taken before pregnancy. These receptors all stem from a female donor with multiple sclerosis, enrolled in a pregnancy study.

This chain joins TRBV5-5 and TRBJ1-3; D may be TRBD1 (5 bases). CDR1 and CDR2 (germline): SGHKS, YYEKEE (reference sequence). Trimming removed 0 bases from V and 1 base from J, with 11 bases in between. The CDR3 has 16 residues. Written as DNA, the CDR3 is TGTGCCAGCAGCTTGGTGGGGCAGGGATCTGGAAACACCATATATTTT. Translation: CASSLVGQGSGNTIYF.

V gene TRBV5-1 combines with J gene TRBJ2-3; 10 nucleotides match TRBD2. Per germline, CDR1 SGHRS and CDR2 YFSETQ. The CDR3 is 17 residues long. After removal of 4 bases from V and 0 bases from J, the junction contained 8 bases not matched to a gene. CDR3 amino acids: CASSVGTSAFSTDTQYF. CDR3 DNA: TGCGCCAGCAGCGTCGGGACTAGCGCCTTTAGCACAGATACGCAGTATTTT.

The CDR3 reads CASSLRTSGMGSYNEQFF. The DNA of the CDR3 is TGTGCCAGTAGCCTTCGGACTAGCGGGATGGGCTCCTACAATGAGCAGTTCTTC. This rearrangement joins TRBV19 to TRBJ2-1, with 12 bases lining up with TRBD2. The CDR3 extends over 18 amino acids. After removal of 6 bases from V and 0 bases from J, the junction contained 9 bases not matched to a gene. Germline V gene sequence: CDR1 LNHDA, CDR2 SQIVND (reference sequence).

The rearrangement joins TRBV15 to TRBJ2-7, with D perhaps matching TRBD1 (6 bases). V was cut by 3 bases and J by 7 bases, with 22 bases left in between. The CDR3 runs to 16 residues. Germline values: CDR1 LNHNV, CDR2 YYDKDF (reference sequence). The CDR3 spells CATSRGRTAILREQYF. The CDR3, as DNA: TGTGCCACCAGCAGGGGCAGGACAGCCATTCTTCGAGAGCAGTACTTC.

This chain links TRBV19 with TRBJ1-2; TRBD1 matches at 7 bases. The ends lost 10 bases at V and 0 bases at J; junction bases unmatched: 5. Germline lookup yields CDR1 LNHDA and CDR2 SQIVND (reference sequence). This CDR3 has 13 amino acids. The DNA of the CDR3 is TGTGCCACCTCCAGGGGGGCTAACTATGGCTACACCTTC. It codes for CATSRGANYGYTF.

The chain has TRBV10-3 and TRBJ2-3, with TRBD2 matching 7 bases. The junction had 5 bases not matched to a gene; V was cut back by 6 bases and J by 2 bases. In germline, CDR1 is ENHRY, CDR2 SYGVKD. CDR3 length: 14 residues. CDR3 region: CAIRSGTTTDTQYF. CDR3 in DNA: TGTGCCATCAGATCCGGGACTACCACAGATACGCAGTATTTT.

The rearrangement uses TRBV14 and TRBJ2-7; 11 nucleotides line up with TRBD1. Germline CDR1 reads SGHDN; CDR2 reads FVKESK. J gave up 7 bases and V 4 bases, and 12 bases lay outside the gene matches. The CDR3 contains 16 residues. CDR3 amino acids: CASSLRSGQGGSEQYF. For the CDR3, the DNA is TGTGCCAGCAGCCTAAGATCGGGACAGGGGGGTTCAGAGCAGTACTTC.

The rearrangement joins TRBV14 to TRBJ2-3; 13 nucleotides match TRBD2. The CDR3 length is 17 residues. CDR1 and CDR2 from the germline V gene are SGHDN and FVKESK. Trimming removed 4 bases from V and 1 base from J; junction bases left unmatched: 5. CDR3 residues: CASSRTSGRKGTDTQYF. The CDR3 DNA reads TGTGCCAGCAGCCGGACTAGCGGGAGAAAGGGCACAGATACGCAGTATTTT. Variable domain in full (rest from reference TRBV14 and TRBJ2-3): EAGVTQFPSHSVIEKGQTVTLRCDPISGHDNLYWYRRVMGKEIKFLLHFVKESKQDESGMPNNRFLAERTGGTYSTLKVQPAELEDSGVYFCASSRTSGRKGTDTQYFGPGTRLTVL.

J is TRBJ1-1 and V is TRBV28, with D possibly matching TRBD1 (5 bases). Germline V CDR1 and CDR2: MDHEN, SYDVKM. This CDR3 is built from 15 residues. Trimming left V 7 bases short and J 0 bases short, with 15 bases between. The CDR3 nucleotides read TGTGCCAGCACCCCAATTGACAGAATGAACACTGAAGCTTTCTTT. It encodes CASTPIDRMNTEAFF.

The chain couples TRBV19 to TRBJ2-4, with D possibly TRBD2 on 6 matching bases. Germline lookup yields CDR1 LNHDA and CDR2 SQIVND (reference sequence). Trimming cost V 3 bases and J 0 bases, with 12 bases left between them. The CDR3 has 16 residues. The CDR3 DNA follows: TGTGCCAGTAGTATTGGGACTCAGATAGCCAAAAACATTCAGTACTTC. This encodes CASSIGTQIAKNIQYF.

This chain joins TRBV30 and TRBJ2-7, with a weak D call TRBD2 (6 bases). Between the trimmed V and J ends, which lost 2 bases and 4 bases, there was a span of 18 bases. This CDR3 contains 15 residues. Germline loops: CDR1 GTSNPN, CDR2 SVGIG (reference sequence). The CDR3 sequence: CAWSTRRELGYEQYF. The CDR3 coding sequence is TGTGCCTGGAGTACCCGGAGGGAATTAGGTTACGAGCAGTACTTC. Drawing the rest from reference TRBV30 and TRBJ2-7, the complete variable domain is SQTIHQWPATLVQPVGSPLSLECTVEGTSNPNLYWYRQAAGRGLQLLFYSVGIGQISSEVPQNLSASRPQDRQFILSSKKLLLSDSGFYLCAWSTRRELGYEQYFGPGTRLTVT.

The chain links TRBV15 to TRBJ2-7; D is uncertain. The CDR3 length is 14 residues. Germline V gene data show CDR1 as LNHNV and CDR2 as YYDKDF (reference sequence). With 0 bases removed from V and 6 bases from J, the gap between germline ends came to 12 bases. The CDR3 reads CATSRDISNGEQYF. The CDR3 DNA follows: TGTGCCACCAGCAGAGATATATCTAACGGCGAGCAGTACTTC.

The rearrangement links TRBV6-6 to TRBJ2-2; a possible D gene is TRBD1 (6 bases). Germline loops: CDR1 MNHNY, CDR2 SVGAGI (reference sequence). The CDR3 is 16 amino acids. V lost 7 bases and J lost 5, with 20 bases in between. The CDR3 sequence is CASIFQGPHTTGELFF. For the CDR3, the DNA is TGTGCCAGCATCTTTCAGGGGCCCCATACTACCGGGGAGCTGTTTTTT.

The chain has TRBV13 and TRBJ2-3; D is ambiguous. The CDR3 is 11 residues long. Trimming removed 5 bases at V and 10 bases at J, with 10 bases between. Germline V gene data show CDR1 as PRHDT and CDR2 as FYEKMQ (reference sequence). CDR3 sequence: CASSNRVAQYF. The CDR3 nucleotides read TGTGCCAGCAGCAACCGGGTTGCGCAGTATTTT. Full variable domain (missing parts from reference TRBV13 and TRBJ2-3): AAGVIQSPRHLIKEKRETATLKCYPIPRHDTVYWYQQGPGQDPQFLISFYEKMQSDKGSIPDRFSAQQFSDYHSELNMSSLELGDSALYFCASSNRVAQYFGPGTRLTVL.

CDR3 sequence (DNA): TGTGCCAGCAGTTTCTCCGGGGGACTAGCGGGAGAGCACTACGAGCAGTACTTC. Translating gives CASSFSGGLAGEHYEQYF. V is TRBV27 and J is TRBJ2-7; 14 nucleotides align to TRBD2. CDR1 and CDR2 from the germline V gene are MNHEY and SMNVEV (reference sequence). The CDR3 spans 18 residues. Trimming at V came to 3 bases and at J to 3 bases, leaving 10 bases not matched to a gene.

As DNA, the CDR3 is TGTGCCAGCAGCTTGGATCCAGATCCGACTGGGCCCCAGCATTTT. Its protein is CASSLDPDPTGPQHF. The chain uses TRBV5-4 and TRBJ1-5; D uncertain. This CDR3 contains 15 residues. Germline assignment: CDR1 SGHNT and CDR2 YYREEE (reference sequence). The V and J ends lost 0 bases and 9 bases respectively, with 16 bases between them.

In this sample, this clone turned up once. Within the sample, other DNA sequences also encode this same CDR3. The rearrangement links TRBV5-1 to TRBJ2-7, with 7 positions matching TRBD1. In germline, CDR1 is SGHRS, CDR2 YFSETQ. This CDR3 comprises 15 residues. J gave up 3 bases and V 2 bases, and 8 bases lay outside the gene matches. The CDR3 DNA sequence: TGCGCCAGCAGCTTAGGTTCAGGGGGAAACTACGAGCAGTACTTC. Residues: CASSLGSGGNYEQYF.

The chain has TRBV7-2 and TRBJ2-7; 13 bases are shared with TRBD2. Germline CDR1 reads SGHTA; CDR2 reads FQGNSA. V was clipped by 0 bases and J by 6 bases; unmatched bases: 2. The CDR3 sequence is 15 residues long. CDR3 protein: CASSLATSGRLEQYF. As DNA, the CDR3 is TGTGCCAGCAGCTTAGCGACTAGCGGGAGGCTCGAGCAGTACTTC.

The J gene is TRBJ2-5, the V gene TRBV2; 8 bases match TRBD2. The CDR3 consists of 14 residues. Unmatched junction bases numbered 12, after V lost 10 bases and J lost 5 bases. CDR1 and CDR2 (germline): SNHLY, FYNNEI. The CDR3 DNA is TGTGCCACTCCCCCCCCGGCGGGGGGTGAGACCCAGTACTTC. Its translation is CATPPPAGGETQYF.

V and J are TRBV5-1 and TRBJ2-7; D might be TRBD2 (5 bases). CDR1 SGHRS and CDR2 YFSETQ come from the germline V gene. The CDR3 runs to 13 residues. V shed 4 bases and J shed 1 base, with 9 bases lying between them. CDR3 amino acids: CASSAGGSYEQYF. The DNA for the CDR3 is TGCGCCAGCAGCGCAGGAGGATCCTACGAGCAGTACTTC.

V is TRBV4-2 and J is TRBJ2-1; 8 bases map to TRBD2. Trimming at V came to 4 bases and at J to 8 bases, leaving 13 bases not matched to a gene. Germline CDR1 LGHNA, CDR2 YNFKEQ. This CDR3 region has 16 residues. Here the CDR3 reads CASSPAGTSPTHEQFF. DNA of the CDR3: TGTGCCAGCAGCCCAGCCGGGACTAGTCCCACGCATGAGCAGTTCTTC.

This chain's CDR3 is CASSLQGGMGYGYTF. The CDR3 coding sequence is TGTGCCAGCAGCTTACAGGGAGGAATGGGCTATGGCTACACCTTC. The gene calls are TRBV13 and TRBJ1-2, with D tentatively TRBD1 (5 bases). The germline gives CDR1 PRHDT, CDR2 FYEKMQ (reference sequence). The V and J ends lost 2 bases and 4 bases respectively, with 14 bases between them. CDR3 length: 15 residues.

The chain recombines TRBV5-4 with TRBJ2-7, with a tentative D call TRBD1 (6 bases). The CDR3 contains 13 residues. Between the trimmed V and J ends, which lost 0 bases and 3 bases, there was a span of 7 bases. Germline V gene sequence: CDR1 SGHNT, CDR2 YYREEE (reference sequence). In DNA, the CDR3 is TGTGCCAGCAGCTTGGCAGGGGTCTACGAGCAGTACTTC. Its protein product is CASSLAGVYEQYF.

This clone occurred once. The chain recombines TRBV7-2 with TRBJ2-5; D possibly corresponds to TRBD2 (6 bases). The CDR3 runs 14 residues. V was cut by 2 bases and J by 5 bases, with 12 bases left in between. CDR1 and CDR2 (germline): SGHTA, FQGNSA. CDR3 nucleotides: TGTGCCAGCAGCTTAACACCTGGGGGGGAGACCCAGTACTTC. Translated, it gives CASSLTPGGETQYF.

V and J are TRBV11-1 and TRBJ2-1, with D perhaps matching TRBD2 (7 bases). Per germline, CDR1 SGHAT and CDR2 FQDESV (reference sequence). Trimming stripped 2 bases from V and 9 bases from J, with 11 bases between. This CDR3 is built from 13 residues. The CDR3 spells CASSLRGAGEQFF. The CDR3 region has the DNA TGTGCCAGCAGCTTACGGGGGGCGGGTGAGCAGTTCTTC.

V is TRBV5-4 and J is TRBJ2-5; maybe TRBD1 (6 bases). V shed 4 bases and J shed 5 bases, with 18 bases lying between them. The germline V gene encodes CDR1 SGHNT and CDR2 YYREEE (reference sequence). CDR3 size: 15 residues. The CDR3 loop reads CASSPAGAGAETQYF. The DNA of the CDR3 is TGTGCCAGCAGCCCGGCGGGTGCAGGGGCGGAGACCCAGTACTTC.